This entry concerns a single T cell receptor beta chain. No antigen is known for it. Trimming left V 0 bases short and J 1 base short, with 7 bases between. CDR1 is SGHNT and CDR2 is YYREEE in the germline V gene (reference sequence). The CDR3 runs 14 residues. Here immunoSEQ multiplex PCR was the method, and the copy in TCRdb shows in-frame clones only, minus some. This sample has about 70,000 clones, with 85% found just once. This specimen belongs to a study of T cell responses to AZD1222 COVID-19 vaccine. The wider study: Analysis merged second doses at about 4 or about 12 weeks.

General study points: A reported finding is that nearly half of spike-specific TCRs target unmutated variant regions. Increases in Spike-specific TCR breadth and depth were seen after two AZD1222 doses. Sampling that yielded the repertoires occurred only after the peak T cell response.

The receptor was isolated from an adult in good health. This sample comprised peripheral blood, obtained on day 0 of AZD1222 vaccination. The V call is TRBV5-4, the J call TRBJ2-5; D is unresolved. The CDR3 coding sequence is TGTGCCAGCAGCTTGGATCGGGTCCAAGAGACCCAGTACTTC. It translates to CASSLDRVQETQYF. The full variable domain, completed using reference TRBV5-4 and TRBJ2-5, is ETGVTQSPTHLIKTRGQQVTLRCSSQSGHNTVSWYQQALGQGPQFIFQYYREEENGRGNFPPRFSGLQFPNYSSELNVNALELDDSALYLCASSLDRVQETQYFGPGTRLLVL.